One T cell receptor beta chain is described in this entry. What it recognizes is unknown. TCRdb reprocessed the 5' RACE reads, with one entry per CDR3 protein and no DNA. This sample's table has under 500,000 distinct CDR3 sequences. The CDR3 is 15 residues long. The germline gives CDR1 DFQATT, CDR2 SNEGSKA (reference sequence). The entry originates in a study of T cells expressing NK-cell markers. Study-wide points: The CD3+CD56-NKG2C+ fraction of several donors was also led by these clonotypes.

V is TRBV20-1 and J is TRBJ2-7; the D call of TRBD1 rests on TCRdb alone, since no DNA is present to check it. The receptor's source is a woman aged 18-70 years in good health. The sequencing sample was made of blood T cells: a sorted CD56 or NKG2C T cell subset, CD4+ or CD8+ T cells, or bulk PBMC T cells (not recorded which). The CDR3 here is CSARLTGVVGYEQYF.